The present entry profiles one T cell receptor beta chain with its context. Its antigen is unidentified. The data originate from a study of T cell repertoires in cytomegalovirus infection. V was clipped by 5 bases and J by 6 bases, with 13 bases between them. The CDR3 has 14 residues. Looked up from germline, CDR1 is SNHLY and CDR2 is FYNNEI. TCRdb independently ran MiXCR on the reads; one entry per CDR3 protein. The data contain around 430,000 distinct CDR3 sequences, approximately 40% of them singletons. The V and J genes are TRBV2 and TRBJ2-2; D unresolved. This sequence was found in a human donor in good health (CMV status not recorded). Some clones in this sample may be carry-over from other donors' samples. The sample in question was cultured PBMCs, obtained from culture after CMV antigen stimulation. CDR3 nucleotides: TGTGCCAGCAGTCCCCTAAACTTCGCCGGGGAGCTGTTTTTT. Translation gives CASSPLNFAGELFF.